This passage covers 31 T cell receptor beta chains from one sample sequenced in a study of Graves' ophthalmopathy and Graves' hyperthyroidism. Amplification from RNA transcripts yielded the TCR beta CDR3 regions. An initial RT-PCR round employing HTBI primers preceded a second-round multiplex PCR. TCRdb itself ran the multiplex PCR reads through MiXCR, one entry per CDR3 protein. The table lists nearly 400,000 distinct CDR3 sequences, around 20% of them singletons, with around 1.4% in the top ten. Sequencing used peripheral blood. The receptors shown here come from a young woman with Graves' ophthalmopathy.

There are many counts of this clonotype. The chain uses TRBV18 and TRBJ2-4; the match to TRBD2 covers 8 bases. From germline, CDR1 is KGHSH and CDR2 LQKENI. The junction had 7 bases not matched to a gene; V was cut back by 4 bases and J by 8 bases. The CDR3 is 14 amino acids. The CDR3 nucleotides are TGTGCCAGCTCACAAGCGGGAGCAGGGGACATTCAGTACTTC. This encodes CASSQAGAGDIQYF.

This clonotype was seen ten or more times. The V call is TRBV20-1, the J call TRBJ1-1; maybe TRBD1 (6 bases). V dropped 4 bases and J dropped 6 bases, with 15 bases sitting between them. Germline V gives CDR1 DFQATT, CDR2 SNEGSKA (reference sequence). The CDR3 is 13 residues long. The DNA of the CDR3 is TGCAGTGCTATAACAGGGAGGGGGGCTGAAGCTTTCTTT. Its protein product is CSAITGRGAEAFF.

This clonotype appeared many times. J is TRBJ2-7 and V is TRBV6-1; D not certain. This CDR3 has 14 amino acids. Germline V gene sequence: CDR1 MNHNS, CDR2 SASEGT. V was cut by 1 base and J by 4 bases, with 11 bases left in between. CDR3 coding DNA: TGTGCCAGCAGTGAAGGGTACATTGAGTACGAGCAGTACTTC. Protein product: CASSEGYIEYEQYF.

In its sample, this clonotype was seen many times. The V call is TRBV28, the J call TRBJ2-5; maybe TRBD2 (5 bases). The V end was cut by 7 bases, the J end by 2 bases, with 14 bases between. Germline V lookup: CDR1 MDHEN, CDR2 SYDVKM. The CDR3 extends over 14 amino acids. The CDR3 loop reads CASKAAGGQETQYF. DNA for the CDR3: TGTGCCAGCAAGGCAGCCGGCGGGCAAGAGACCCAGTACTTC.

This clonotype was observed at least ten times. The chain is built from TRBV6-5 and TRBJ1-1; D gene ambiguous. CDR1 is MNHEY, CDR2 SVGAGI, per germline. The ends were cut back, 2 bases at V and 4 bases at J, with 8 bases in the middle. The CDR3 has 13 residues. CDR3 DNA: TGTGCCAGCAGTTACGGGGTTTCCACTGAAGCTTTCTTT. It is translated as CASSYGVSTEAFF.

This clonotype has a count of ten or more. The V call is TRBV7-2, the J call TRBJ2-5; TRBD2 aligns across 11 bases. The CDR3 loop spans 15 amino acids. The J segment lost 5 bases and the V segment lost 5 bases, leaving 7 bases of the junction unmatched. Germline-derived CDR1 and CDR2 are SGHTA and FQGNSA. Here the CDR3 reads CASSTGASGRETQYF. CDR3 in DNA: TGTGCCAGCAGCACGGGGGCTAGCGGGAGGGAGACCCAGTACTTC. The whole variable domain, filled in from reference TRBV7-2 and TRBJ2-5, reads GAGVSQSPSNKVTEKGKDVELRCDPISGHTALYWYRQSLGQGLEFLIYFQGNSAPDKSGLPSDRFSAERTGGSVSTLTIQRTQQEDSAVYLCASSTGASGRETQYFGPGTRLLVL.

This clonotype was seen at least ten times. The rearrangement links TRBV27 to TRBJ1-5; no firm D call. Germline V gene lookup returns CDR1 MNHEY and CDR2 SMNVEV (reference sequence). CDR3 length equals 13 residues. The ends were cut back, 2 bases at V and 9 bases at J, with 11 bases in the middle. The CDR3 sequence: CASSLTRSGPQHF. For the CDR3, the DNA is TGTGCCAGCAGTTTAACGAGAAGTGGGCCCCAGCATTTT.

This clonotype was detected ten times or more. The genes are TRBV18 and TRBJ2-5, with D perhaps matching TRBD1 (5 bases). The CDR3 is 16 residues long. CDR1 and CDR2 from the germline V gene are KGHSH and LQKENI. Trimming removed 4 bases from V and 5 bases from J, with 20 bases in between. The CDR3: CASSRGQGTTGETQYF. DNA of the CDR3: TGTGCCAGCTCACGGGGTCAGGGAACCACCGGGGAGACCCAGTACTTC.

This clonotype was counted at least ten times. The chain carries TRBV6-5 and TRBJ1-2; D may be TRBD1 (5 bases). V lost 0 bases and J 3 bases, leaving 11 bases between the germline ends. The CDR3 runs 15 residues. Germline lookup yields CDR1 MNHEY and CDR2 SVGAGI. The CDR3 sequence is CASSYSSGRDYGYTF. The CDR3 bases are TGTGCCAGCAGTTACTCTTCGGGACGGGACTATGGCTACACCTTC.

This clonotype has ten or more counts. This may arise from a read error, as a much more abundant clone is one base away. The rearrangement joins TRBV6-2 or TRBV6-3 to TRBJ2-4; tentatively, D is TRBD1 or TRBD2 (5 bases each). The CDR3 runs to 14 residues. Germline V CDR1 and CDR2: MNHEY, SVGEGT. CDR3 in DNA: TGTGCCAGCACCCCTTCCGGGGCCCAAAACATTCAGAACTTC. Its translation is CASTPSGAQNIQNF.

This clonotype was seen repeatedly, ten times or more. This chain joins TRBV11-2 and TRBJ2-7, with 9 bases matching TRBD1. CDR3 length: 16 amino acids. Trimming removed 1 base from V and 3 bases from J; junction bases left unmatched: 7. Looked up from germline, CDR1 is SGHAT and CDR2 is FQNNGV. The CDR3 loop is CASSLGRTGVLYEQYF. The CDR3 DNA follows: TGTGCCAGCAGCTTAGGACGGACAGGGGTTCTCTACGAGCAGTACTTC. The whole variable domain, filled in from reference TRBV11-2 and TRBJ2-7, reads EAGVAQSPRYKIIEKRQSVAFWCNPISGHATLYWYQQILGQGPKLLIQFQNNGVVDDSQLPKDRFSAERLKGVDSTLKIQPAKLEDSAVYLCASSLGRTGVLYEQYFGPGTRLTVT.

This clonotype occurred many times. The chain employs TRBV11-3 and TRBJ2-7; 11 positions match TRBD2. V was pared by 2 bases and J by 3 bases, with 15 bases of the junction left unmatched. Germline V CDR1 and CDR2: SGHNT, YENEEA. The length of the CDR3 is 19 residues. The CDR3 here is CASSLLRVSGRATGYEQYF. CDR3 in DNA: TGTGCCAGCAGCTTACTCCGGGTTAGCGGGAGGGCGACGGGCTACGAGCAGTACTTC.

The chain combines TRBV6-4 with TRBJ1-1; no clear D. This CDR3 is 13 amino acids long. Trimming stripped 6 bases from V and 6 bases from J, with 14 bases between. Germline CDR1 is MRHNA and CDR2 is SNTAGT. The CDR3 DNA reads TGTGCCAGCAGGATGGGGATGGGCGCTGAAGCTTTCTTT. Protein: CASRMGMGAEAFF.

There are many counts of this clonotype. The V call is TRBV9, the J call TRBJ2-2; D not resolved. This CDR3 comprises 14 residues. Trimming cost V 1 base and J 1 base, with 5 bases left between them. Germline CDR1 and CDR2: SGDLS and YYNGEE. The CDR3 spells CASSVFENTGELFF. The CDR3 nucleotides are TGTGCCAGCAGCGTATTTGAGAACACCGGGGAGCTGTTTTTT.

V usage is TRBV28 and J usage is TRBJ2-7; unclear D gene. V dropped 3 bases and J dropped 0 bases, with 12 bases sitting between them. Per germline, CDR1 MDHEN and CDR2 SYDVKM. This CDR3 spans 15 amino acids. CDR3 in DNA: TGTGCCAGCAGTTTTGTGGGCACCCACTCCTACGAGCAGTACTTC. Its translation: CASSFVGTHSYEQYF. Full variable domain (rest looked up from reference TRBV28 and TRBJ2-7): DVKVTQSSRYLVKRTGEKVFLECVQDMDHENMFWYRQDPGLGLRLIYFSYDVKMKEKGDIPEGYSVSREKKERFSLILESASTNQTSMYLCASSFVGTHSYEQYFGPGTRLTVT.

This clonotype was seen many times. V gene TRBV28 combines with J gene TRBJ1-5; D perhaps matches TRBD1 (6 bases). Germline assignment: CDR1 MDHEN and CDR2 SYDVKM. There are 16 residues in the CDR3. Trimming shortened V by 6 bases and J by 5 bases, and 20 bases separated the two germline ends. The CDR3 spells CASRPLRVGGDQPQHF. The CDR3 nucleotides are TGTGCCAGCAGACCGTTAAGGGTGGGGGGCGATCAGCCCCAGCATTTT.

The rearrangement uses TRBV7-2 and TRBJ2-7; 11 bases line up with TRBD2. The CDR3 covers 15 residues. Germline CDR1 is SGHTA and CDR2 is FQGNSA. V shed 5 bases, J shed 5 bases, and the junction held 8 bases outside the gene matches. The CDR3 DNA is TGTGCCAGCAGCACGCTAGCGGGGGGCAACGACGAGCAGTACTTC. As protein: CASSTLAGGNDEQYF.

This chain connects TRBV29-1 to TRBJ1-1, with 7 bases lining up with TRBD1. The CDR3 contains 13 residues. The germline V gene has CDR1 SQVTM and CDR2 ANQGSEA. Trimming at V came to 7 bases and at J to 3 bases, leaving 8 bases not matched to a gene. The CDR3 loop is CSALTGLDTEAFF. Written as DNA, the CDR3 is TGCAGCGCCCTGACAGGGCTGGACACTGAAGCTTTCTTT.

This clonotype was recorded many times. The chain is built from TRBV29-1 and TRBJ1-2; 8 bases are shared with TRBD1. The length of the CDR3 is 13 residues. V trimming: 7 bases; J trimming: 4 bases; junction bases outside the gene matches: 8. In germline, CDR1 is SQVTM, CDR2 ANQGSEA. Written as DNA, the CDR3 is TGCAGCGCCATAGGACAGGGATTCTATGGCTACACCTTC. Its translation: CSAIGQGFYGYTF.

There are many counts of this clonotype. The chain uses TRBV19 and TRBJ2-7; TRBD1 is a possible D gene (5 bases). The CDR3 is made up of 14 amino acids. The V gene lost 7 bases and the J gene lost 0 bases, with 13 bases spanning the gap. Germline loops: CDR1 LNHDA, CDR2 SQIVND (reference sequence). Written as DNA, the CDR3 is TGTGCCAGTAAGCCCCGACAGACCTCCTACGAGCAGTACTTC. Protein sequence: CASKPRQTSYEQYF.

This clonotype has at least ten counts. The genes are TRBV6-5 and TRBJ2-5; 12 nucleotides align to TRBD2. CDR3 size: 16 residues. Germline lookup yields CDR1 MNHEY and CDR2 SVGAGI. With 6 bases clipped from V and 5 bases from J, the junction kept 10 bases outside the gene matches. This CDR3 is CASRLGLAGSKETQYF. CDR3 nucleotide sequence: TGTGCCAGCAGACTCGGACTAGCGGGGAGCAAGGAGACCCAGTACTTC.

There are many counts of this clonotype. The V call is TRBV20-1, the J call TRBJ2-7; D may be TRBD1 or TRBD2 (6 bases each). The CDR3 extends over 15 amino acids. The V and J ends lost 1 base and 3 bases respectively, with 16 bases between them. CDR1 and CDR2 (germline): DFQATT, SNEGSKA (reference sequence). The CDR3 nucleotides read TGCAGTGCTAGAGCGGTACAGGGAGGAGGCTACGAGCAGTACTTC. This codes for CSARAVQGGGYEQYF.

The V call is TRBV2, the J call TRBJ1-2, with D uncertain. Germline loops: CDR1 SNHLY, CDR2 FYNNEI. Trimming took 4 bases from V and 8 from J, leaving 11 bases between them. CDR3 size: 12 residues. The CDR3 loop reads CASSVSGVGYTF. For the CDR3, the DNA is TGTGCCAGCAGTGTTAGTGGAGTCGGCTACACCTTC. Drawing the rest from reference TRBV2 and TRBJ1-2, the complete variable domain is EPEVTQTPSHQVTQMGQEVILRCVPISNHLYFYWYRQILGQKVEFLVSFYNNEISEKSEIFDDQFSVERPDGSNFTLKIRSTKLEDSAMYFCASSVSGVGYTFGSGTRLTVV.

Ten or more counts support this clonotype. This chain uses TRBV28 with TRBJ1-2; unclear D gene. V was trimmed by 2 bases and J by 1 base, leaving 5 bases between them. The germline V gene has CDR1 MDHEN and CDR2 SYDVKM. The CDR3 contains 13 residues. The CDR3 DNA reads TGTGCCAGCAGTTTAGGTCTTAACTATGGCTACACCTTC. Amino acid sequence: CASSLGLNYGYTF.

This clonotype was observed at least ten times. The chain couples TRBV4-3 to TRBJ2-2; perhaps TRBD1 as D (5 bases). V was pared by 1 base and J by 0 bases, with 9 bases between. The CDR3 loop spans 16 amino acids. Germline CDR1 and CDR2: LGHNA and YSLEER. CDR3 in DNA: TGCGCCAGCAGCCAAGGAGCAGGGACGAACACCGGGGAGCTGTTTTTT. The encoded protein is CASSQGAGTNTGELFF.

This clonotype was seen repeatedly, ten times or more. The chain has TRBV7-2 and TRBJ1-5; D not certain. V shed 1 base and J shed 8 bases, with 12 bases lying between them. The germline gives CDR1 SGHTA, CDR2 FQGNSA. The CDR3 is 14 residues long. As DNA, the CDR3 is TGTGCCAGCAGCTTAGTTGCAGCGACTGAGCCCCAGCATTTT. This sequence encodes CASSLVAATEPQHF.

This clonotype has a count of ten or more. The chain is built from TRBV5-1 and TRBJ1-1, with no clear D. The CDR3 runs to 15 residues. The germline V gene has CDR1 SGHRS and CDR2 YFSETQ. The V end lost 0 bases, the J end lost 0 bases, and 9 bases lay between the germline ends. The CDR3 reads CASSLGGTMNTEAFF. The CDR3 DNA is TGCGCCAGCAGCTTGGGTGGCACAATGAACACTGAAGCTTTCTTT.

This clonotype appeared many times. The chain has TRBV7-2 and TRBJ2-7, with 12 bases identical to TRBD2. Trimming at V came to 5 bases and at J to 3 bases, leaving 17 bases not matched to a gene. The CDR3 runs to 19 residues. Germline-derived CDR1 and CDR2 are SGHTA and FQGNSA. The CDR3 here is CASSLPQASGGAEYYEQYF. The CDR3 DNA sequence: TGTGCCAGCAGCCTCCCTCAGGCTAGCGGGGGGGCCGAGTACTACGAGCAGTACTTC.

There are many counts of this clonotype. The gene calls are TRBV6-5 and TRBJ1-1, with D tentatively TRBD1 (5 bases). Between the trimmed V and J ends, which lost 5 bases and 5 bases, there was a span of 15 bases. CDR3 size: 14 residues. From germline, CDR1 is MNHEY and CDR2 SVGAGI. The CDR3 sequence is CASSHPGGETEAFF. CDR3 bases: TGTGCCAGCAGTCATCCGGGGGGAGAGACTGAAGCTTTCTTT.

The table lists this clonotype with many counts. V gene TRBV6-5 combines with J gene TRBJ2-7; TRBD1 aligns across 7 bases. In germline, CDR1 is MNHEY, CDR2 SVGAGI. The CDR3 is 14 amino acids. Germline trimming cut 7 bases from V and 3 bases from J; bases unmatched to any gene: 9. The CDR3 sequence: CASKPAGTDYEQYF. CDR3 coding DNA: TGTGCCAGCAAGCCCGCCGGGACAGACTACGAGCAGTACTTC.

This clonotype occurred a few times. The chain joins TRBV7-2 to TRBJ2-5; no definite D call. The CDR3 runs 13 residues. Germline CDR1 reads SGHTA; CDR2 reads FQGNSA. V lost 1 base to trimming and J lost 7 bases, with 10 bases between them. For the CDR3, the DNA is TGTGCCAGCAGCTTAGGAACAGCAGGGACCCAGTACTTC. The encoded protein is CASSLGTAGTQYF.